This T cell receptor beta chain appears in the sequencing data of a study of T-cell reconstitution after alpha-beta-depleted transplantation in children. This clonotype was observed at least ten times. The library targeted TCRbeta and was prepared with unique molecular identifiers. TCRdb fed the PCR reads into MiXCR, producing one record per CDR3 protein. The sample records 200,000 to 250,000 distinct CDR3 sequences, 12% being singletons. Sequenced here: PBMCs from the stem cell graft donor, sampled from the stem cell graft. This TCR derives from a human donor who donated a stem cell graft to a child with acute lymphoblastic leukemia.

CDR3 bases: TGTGCCAGCAGCTTAGACTGGGGGGGATACAATGAGCAGTTCTTC. Amino acids: CASSLDWGGYNEQFF. The rearrangement uses TRBV7-2 and TRBJ2-1, with TRBD2 matching 7 bases. The germline CDR1 and CDR2 sequences are SGHTA and FQGNSA. With V trimmed by 1 base and J by 4 bases, 4 bases remained unmatched. The CDR3 is 15 amino acids. Full variable domain (remainder filled in from reference TRBV7-2 and TRBJ2-1): GAGVSQSPSNKVTEKGKDVELRCDPISGHTALYWYRQSLGQGLEFLIYFQGNSAPDKSGLPSDRFSAERTGGSVSTLTIQRTQQEDSAVYLCASSLDWGGYNEQFFGPGTRLTVL.